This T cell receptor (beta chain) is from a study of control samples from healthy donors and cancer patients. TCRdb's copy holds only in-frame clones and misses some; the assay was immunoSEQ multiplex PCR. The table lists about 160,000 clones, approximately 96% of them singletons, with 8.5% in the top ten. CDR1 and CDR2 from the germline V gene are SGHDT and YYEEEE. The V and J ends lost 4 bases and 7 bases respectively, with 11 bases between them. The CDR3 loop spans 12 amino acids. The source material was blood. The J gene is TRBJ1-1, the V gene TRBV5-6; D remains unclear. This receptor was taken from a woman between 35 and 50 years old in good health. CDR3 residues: CASSHKLNEAFF. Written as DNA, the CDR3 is TGTGCCAGCAGCCACAAGCTTAATGAAGCTTTCTTT.